This is a list of T cell receptor beta chains from one sample in a study of blood T cell repertoires in COVID-19. Assay: immunoSEQ multiplex PCR; the TCRdb copy retains only in-frame clones and omits some. The sample holds about 170,000 clones; approximately 90% are singletons and the top ten take roughly 4.5%. Sequences were obtained from peripheral blood. These receptors all stem from a man between 18 and 35 years old with COVID-19, enrolled during active disease. Each CDR3 is given with its conserved first and last residue. A D gene is named only where the DNA matches it firmly. Clone size appears in some rows only: once, few, many, or a class for an expanded clone.

>.|TRBJ1-2|TRBD1|TRBV2
CARPTGATGYTF
TGTGCCAGGCCTACAGGGGCGACTGGCTACACCTTC
>.|TRBJ2-7|.|TRBV2
CAILDSYSYEQYF
TGTGCCATCCTGGACAGCTACTCCTACGAGCAGTACTTC
>.|TRBJ1-1|.|TRBV4-2
CASSQGPGLANTEAFF
TGTGCCAGCAGCCAGGGACCGGGACTAGCGAACACTGAAGCTTTCTTT
>.|TRBJ1-6|TRBD1|TRBV6-6
CASSYGGTENNSPLHF
TGTGCCAGCAGTTACGGGGGGACAGAAAATAATTCACCCCTCCACTTT
>once|TRBJ2-2|.|TRBV29-1
CSVGPANTGELFF
TGCAGCGTTGGGCCAGCGAACACCGGGGAGCTGTTTTTT
>.|TRBJ2-3|TRBD2|TRBV10-3
CAISDKGLAGGTDTQYF
TGTGCCATCAGTGATAAAGGACTAGCGGGAGGCACAGATACGCAGTATTTT
>.|TRBJ1-6|TRBD1|TRBV5-6
CASSLYRGQSYNSPLHF
TGTGCCAGCAGCTTGTACAGGGGGCAATCCTATAATTCACCCCTCCACTTT
>.|TRBJ2-2|.|TRBV7-6
CASSLRIAANTGELFF
TGTGCCAGCAGCTTAAGGATAGCGGCGAACACCGGGGAGCTGTTTTTT
>few|TRBJ2-1|.|TRBV27
CASSFTGTPPSYNEQFF
TGTGCCAGCAGTTTCACCGGGACACCACCTTCCTACAATGAGCAGTTCTTC
>.|TRBJ2-1|TRBD2|TRBV11-3
CASSLLAGGGEQFF
TGTGCCAGCAGCCTCCTAGCGGGAGGAGGTGAGCAGTTCTTC
>few|TRBJ2-5|TRBD1|TRBV5-1
CASSTGTGGRGKETQYF
TGCGCCAGCAGCACAGGGACAGGGGGCAGGGGGAAAGAGACCCAGTACTTC
>.|TRBJ2-1|TRBD1|TRBV5-6
CASSSGTGGTEQFF
TGTGCCAGCAGCTCCGGGACAGGGGGTACTGAGCAGTTCTTC
>.|TRBJ2-5|TRBD2|TRBV9
CASSAEGLAGKTQYF
TGTGCCAGCAGCGCGGAAGGGCTAGCGGGAAAGACCCAGTACTTC
>.|TRBJ2-3|TRBD2|TRBV9
CASSNPGLAGGGTDTQYF
TGTGCCAGCAGCAACCCGGGACTAGCGGGAGGAGGCACAGATACGCAGTATTTT
>.|TRBJ1-5|TRBD1|TRBV11-2
CASSLDLTGQGNQPQHF
TGTGCCAGCAGCTTAGATCTGACAGGGCAAGGCAATCAGCCCCAGCATTTT
>.|TRBJ1-2|.|TRBV4-3
CASSPHSGGGAGGYTF
TGCGCCAGCAGCCCCCATAGCGGGGGGGGCGCCGGTGGCTACACCTTC
>.|TRBJ2-2|TRBD1|TRBV9
CASSVERTGVNTGELFF
TGTGCCAGCAGCGTAGAGAGGACAGGGGTGAATACCGGGGAGCTGTTTTTT
>.|TRBJ2-1|TRBD2|TRBV7-9
CASSLAGREGNEQFF
TGTGCCAGCAGCTTAGCAGGCAGGGAGGGTAATGAGCAGTTCTTC
>.|TRBJ2-3|.|TRBV7-2
CASSPLGGADTQYF
TGTGCCAGCAGCCCCCTAGGGGGGGCAGATACGCAGTATTTT
>.|TRBJ2-7|TRBD2|TRBV7-2
CASSSGLAGIGYEQYF
TGTGCCAGCAGCTCAGGACTAGCGGGAATAGGCTACGAGCAGTACTTC
>.|TRBJ1-2|.|TRBV28
CASNAGYYYGYTF
TGTGCCAGCAATGCAGGGTACTACTATGGCTACACCTTC
>.|TRBJ2-4|TRBD2|TRBV7-2
CASSLGPGGTAKNIQYF
TGTGCCAGCAGCTTAGGTCCCGGGGGGACAGCCAAAAACATTCAGTACTTC
>few|TRBJ1-5|.|TRBV9
CASSVGLNNQPQHF
TGTGCCAGCAGCGTTGGACTGAACAATCAGCCCCAGCATTTT
>.|TRBJ1-1|.|TRBV27
CASSSSDNLNTEAFF
TGTGCCAGCAGTTCGAGTGACAACTTGAACACTGAAGCTTTCTTT
>once|TRBJ2-2|TRBD2|TRBV4-3
CASSQLIRTSTNTGELFF
TGCGCCAGCAGCCAACTGATCCGGACTAGCACGAACACCGGGGAGCTGTTTTTT
>.|TRBJ2-7|TRBD2|TRBV5-6
CASSYYGGDLSSYEQYF
TGTGCCAGCAGCTATTATGGGGGGGACCTGAGCTCCTACGAGCAGTACTTC
>.|TRBJ2-2|TRBD2|TRBV9
CASSAGLAGESGELFF
TGTGCCAGCAGCGCGGGACTAGCGGGAGAGTCCGGGGAGCTGTTTTTT
>.|TRBJ1-4|TRBD1|TRBV27
CASRANRGTNEKLFF
TGTGCCAGCAGAGCTAACAGGGGAACTAATGAAAAACTGTTTTTT
>.|TRBJ1-4|.|TRBV19
CASSFDRWSEKLLF
TGTGCCAGTAGTTTTGACAGGTGGAGTGAAAAACTGCTTTTT
>.|TRBJ1-1|.|TRBV28
CASSQIHKGVGEAFF
TGTGCCAGCAGCCAAATCCACAAGGGGGTGGGTGAAGCTTTCTTT
>.|TRBJ2-7|.|TRBV7-9
CASSLAGDVTEQYF
TGTGCCAGCAGCTTAGCGGGAGACGTCACCGAGCAGTACTTC
>.|TRBJ2-7|TRBD2|TRBV19
CASSTRLAGDLVEQYF
TGTGCCAGTAGTACAAGACTAGCGGGAGATCTTGTGGAGCAGTACTTC
>.|TRBJ2-3|TRBD2|TRBV5-4
CASKFSGSATDTQYF
TGTGCCAGCAAATTTAGCGGGAGTGCAACAGATACGCAGTATTTT
>.|TRBJ2-2|TRBD1|TRBV10-3
CAIRAGTGNTGELFF
TGTGCCATCAGGGCCGGGACAGGGAACACCGGGGAGCTGTTTTTT
>.|TRBJ2-1|TRBD2|TRBV5-1
CASSRAGGLAGGPRNEQFF
TGCGCCAGCAGCCGGGCAGGGGGGTTGGCGGGAGGGCCCAGGAATGAGCAGTTCTTC
>.|TRBJ2-4|.|TRBV28
CASTLKNIQYF
TGTGCCAGCACCCTTAAAAACATTCAGTACTTC
>.|TRBJ2-3|TRBD2|TRBV29-1
CSVSLAGGTDTQYF
TGCAGCGTTTCTCTAGCGGGAGGAACAGATACGCAGTATTTT
>.|TRBJ1-6|TRBD1|TRBV16
CASSQLAGTGGSPLHF
TGTGCCAGCAGCCAATTGGCCGGGACAGGGGGGTCACCCCTCCACTTT
>.|TRBJ1-5|.|TRBV19
CASTDITSVNQPQHF
TGTGCCAGTACCGATATAACAAGTGTAAATCAGCCCCAGCATTTT
>.|TRBJ2-5|.|TRBV5-1
CASISTAGTAETQYF
TGCGCCAGCATCAGCACGGCGGGAACCGCGGAGACCCAGTACTTC
>.|TRBJ2-7|.|TRBV6-5
CASSWAVIPYEQYF
TGTGCCAGCAGTTGGGCAGTCATCCCATACGAGCAGTACTTC
>.|TRBJ1-5|.|TRBV6-5
CASRPQGLANQPQHF
TGTGCCAGCAGACCCCAGGGTTTAGCAAATCAGCCCCAGCATTTT
>.|TRBJ1-1|.|TRBV9
CASSANREEGSNTEAFF
TGTGCCAGCAGCGCCAACAGGGAAGAGGGTTCCAACACTGAAGCTTTCTTT
>once|TRBJ1-5|.|TRBV19
CASTKTEITYSNQPQHF
TGTGCCAGTACCAAGACAGAGATAACATATAGCAATCAGCCCCAGCATTTT